This T cell receptor beta chain was sequenced in a study of glioma-infiltrating T cells. In its sample, this clonotype was seen many times. As yet, its antigen is unknown. Using RNA template, CDR3s of TCR alpha and beta were amplified with iRepertoire arm-PCR. Tissue mRNA or PBMC total RNA, roughly 85-450 ng, went into one-step reverse transcription and amplification. TCRdb re-analysed the multiplex PCR reads in MiXCR, keeping a single row per CDR3 protein. Of 5,500 to 7,000 distinct CDR3 sequences detected, roughly 31% appear once; the ten largest clones hold roughly an eighth. The study, taken as a whole, reports: Gliomas, especially low-grade, showed above-expected tissue-blood divergence; non-neoplastic patients showed below.

CDR3 length: 13 amino acids. Trimming cost V 8 bases and J 2 bases, with 11 bases left between them. Sequencing was carried out using glioma tissue, nonneoplastic brain tissue, or PBMCs (not recorded which). The genes are TRBV12-3 or TRBV12-4 and TRBJ2-3; possibly TRBD1 for D (5 bases). The origin of this receptor is a human donor with low-grade glioma or glioblastoma, undergoing nonglioma brain surgery, or in good health (not recorded which). CDR3 bases: TGTGCCAGCGGTCAGGGTTACACAGATACGCAGTATTTT. The encoded protein is CASGQGYTDTQYF.